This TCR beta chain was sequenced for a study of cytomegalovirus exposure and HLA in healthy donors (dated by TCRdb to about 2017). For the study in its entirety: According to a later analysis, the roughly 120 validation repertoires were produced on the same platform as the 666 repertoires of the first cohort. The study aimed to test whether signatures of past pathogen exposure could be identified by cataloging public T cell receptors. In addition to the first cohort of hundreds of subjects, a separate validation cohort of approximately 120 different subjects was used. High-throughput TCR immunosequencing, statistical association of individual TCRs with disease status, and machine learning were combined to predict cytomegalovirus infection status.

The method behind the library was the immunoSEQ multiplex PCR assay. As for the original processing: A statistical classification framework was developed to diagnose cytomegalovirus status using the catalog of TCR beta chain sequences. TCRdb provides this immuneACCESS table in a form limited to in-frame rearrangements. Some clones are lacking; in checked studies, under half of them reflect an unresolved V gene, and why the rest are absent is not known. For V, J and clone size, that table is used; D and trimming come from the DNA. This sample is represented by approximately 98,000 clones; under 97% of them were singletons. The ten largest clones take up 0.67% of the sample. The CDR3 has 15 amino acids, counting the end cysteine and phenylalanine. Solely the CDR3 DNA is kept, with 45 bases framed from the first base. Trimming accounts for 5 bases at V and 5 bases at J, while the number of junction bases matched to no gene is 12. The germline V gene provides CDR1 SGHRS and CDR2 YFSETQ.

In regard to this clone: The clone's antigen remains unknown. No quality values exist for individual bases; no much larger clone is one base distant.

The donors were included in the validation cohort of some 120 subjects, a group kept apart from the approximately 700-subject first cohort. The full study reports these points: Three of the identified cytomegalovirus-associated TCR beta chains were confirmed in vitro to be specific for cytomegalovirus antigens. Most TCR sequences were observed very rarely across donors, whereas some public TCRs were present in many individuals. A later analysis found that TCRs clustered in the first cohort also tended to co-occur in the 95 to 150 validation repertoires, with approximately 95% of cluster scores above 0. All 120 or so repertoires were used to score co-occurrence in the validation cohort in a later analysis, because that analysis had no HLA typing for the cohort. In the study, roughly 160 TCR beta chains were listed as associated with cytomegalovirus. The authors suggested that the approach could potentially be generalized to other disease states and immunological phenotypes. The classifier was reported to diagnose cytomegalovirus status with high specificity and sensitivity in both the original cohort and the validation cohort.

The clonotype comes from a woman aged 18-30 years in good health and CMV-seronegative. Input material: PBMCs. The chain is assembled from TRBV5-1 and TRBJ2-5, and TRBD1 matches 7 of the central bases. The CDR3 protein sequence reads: CASSELGQSGETQYF. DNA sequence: TGCGCCAGCAGTGAATTGGGACAGTCTGGGGAGACCCAGTACTTC.